This T cell receptor beta chain originates from a study of human T cells and chemical hapten exposure. For the study at large: Patch testing placed 0.01% DPC on the upper back, with readings at 6 days.

The germline V gene has CDR1 LGHDT and CDR2 YNNKEL (reference sequence). Between the trimmed V and J ends, which lost 1 base and 8 bases, there was a span of 5 bases. The CDR3 consists of 11 residues. In the original processing: Samples had a median of around 88,000 TCRs, ranging about 20,000 to 690,600. TCRdb reanalysed the RACE reads using MiXCR and keeps one entry per CDR3 protein. These V and J calls rely on TCRdb rather than the paper's analysis. The table records about 120,000 distinct CDR3 sequences, roughly 14% of them present only once. Time point specified: pre-sensitization, week 0. Treatment denoted: therapeutic diphenylcyclopropenone sensitization with weekly scalp DPC.

The chain is built from TRBV3-1 and TRBJ1-2; D remains ambiguous. This specimen was whole blood, taken in connection with sensitization to the hapten diphenylcyclopropenone (DPC). This clonotype was obtained from a woman in her late teens or twenties with alopecia areata. Some clones in this sample may be carry-over from other donors' samples. CDR3 nucleotides: TGTGCCAGCAGCCAAGGTGGGGGCTACACCTTC. This codes for CASSQGGGYTF.